There are a few counts of the clone carrying this T cell receptor beta chain. In germline, CDR1 is SGHVS, CDR2 FQNEAQ. The CDR3 is 14 residues long. Trimming took 3 bases from V and 5 from J, leaving 11 bases between them. Data came from immunoSEQ multiplex PCR; TCRdb stores just in-frame clones and leaves some out. The profile covers about 36,000 clones, with 90% appearing a single time and about 4.9% taken by the ten largest. This specimen belongs to a study of blood T cell repertoires in COVID-19. Study as a whole: COVID-19 samples from acute and convalescent phases originated in the United States, Italy and Spain. T cells, B-cell-depleted T cells, or PBMCs provided the cDNA or gDNA that served as material.

Sequencing input: peripheral blood. This receptor was identified in a human donor in a cohort sampled during active COVID-19. This chain joins TRBV7-8 and TRBJ1-5, with D possibly being TRBD1 (5 bases). The CDR3, as DNA: TGTGCCAGCAGCTTCGGGGGAGCGGATCAGCCCCAGCATTTT. This sequence encodes CASSFGGADQPQHF.